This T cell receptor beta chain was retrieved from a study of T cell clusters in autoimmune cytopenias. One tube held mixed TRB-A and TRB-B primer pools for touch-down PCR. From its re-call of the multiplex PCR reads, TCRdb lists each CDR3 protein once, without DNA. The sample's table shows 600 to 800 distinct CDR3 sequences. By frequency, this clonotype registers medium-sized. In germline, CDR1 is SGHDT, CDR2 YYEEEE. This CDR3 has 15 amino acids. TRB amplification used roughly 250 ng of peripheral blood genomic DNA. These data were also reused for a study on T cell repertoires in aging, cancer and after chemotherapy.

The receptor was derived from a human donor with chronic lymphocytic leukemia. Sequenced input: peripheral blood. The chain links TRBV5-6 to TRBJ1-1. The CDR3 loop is CASTKLQRVNTEAFF.